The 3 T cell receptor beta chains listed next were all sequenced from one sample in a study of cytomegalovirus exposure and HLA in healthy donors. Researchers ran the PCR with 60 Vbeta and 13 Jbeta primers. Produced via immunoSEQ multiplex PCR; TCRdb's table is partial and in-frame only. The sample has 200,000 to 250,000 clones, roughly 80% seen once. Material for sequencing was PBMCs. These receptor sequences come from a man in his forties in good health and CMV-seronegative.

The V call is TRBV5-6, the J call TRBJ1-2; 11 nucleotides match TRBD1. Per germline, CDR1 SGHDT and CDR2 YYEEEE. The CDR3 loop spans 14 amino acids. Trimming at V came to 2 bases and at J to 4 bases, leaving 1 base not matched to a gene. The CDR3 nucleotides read TGTGCCAGCAGCTTAGGGACAGGGGGCTATGGCTACACCTTC. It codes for CASSLGTGGYGYTF.

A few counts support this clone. The CDR3 loop is CASSLDRKYYEQYF. CDR3 nucleotides: TGTGCCAGCAGCTTAGACAGAAAGTACTACGAGCAGTACTTC. The chain couples TRBV7-2 to TRBJ2-7; D gene ambiguous. The V gene lost 1 base and the J gene lost 3 bases, with 10 bases spanning the gap. The CDR3 loop spans 14 amino acids. The germline gives CDR1 SGHTA, CDR2 FQGNSA. Full variable domain (remainder filled in from reference TRBV7-2 and TRBJ2-7): GAGVSQSPSNKVTEKGKDVELRCDPISGHTALYWYRQSLGQGLEFLIYFQGNSAPDKSGLPSDRFSAERTGGSVSTLTIQRTQQEDSAVYLCASSLDRKYYEQYFGPGTRLTVT.

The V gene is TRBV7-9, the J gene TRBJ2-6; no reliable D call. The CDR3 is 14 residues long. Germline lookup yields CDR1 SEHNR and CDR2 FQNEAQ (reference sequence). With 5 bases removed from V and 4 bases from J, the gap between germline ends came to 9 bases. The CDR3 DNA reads TGTGCCAGCAGCCCCTCTCTGGGGGCCAACGTCCTGACTTTC. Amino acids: CASSPSLGANVLTF. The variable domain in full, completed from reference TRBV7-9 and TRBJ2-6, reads DTGVSQNPRHKITKRGQNVTFRCDPISEHNRLYWYRQTLGQGPEFLTYFQNEAQLEKSRLLSDRFSAERPKGSFSTLEIQRTEQGDSAMYLCASSPSLGANVLTFGAGSRLTVL.